A single sample is the source of the 16 T cell receptor beta chains below, sequenced in a study of beta chain features in type 1 diabetes (dated by TCRdb to between 2018 and 2020). The paper's findings and limits, for the study overall: In all four CD4+ subsets, TCRB CDR3 length was moderately but significantly shorter in type 1 diabetes patients.

Their cognate antigens are unknown. Library preparation used the immunoSEQ multiplex PCR assay. The entire amount of isolated RNA was reverse transcribed using the High Capacity cDNA Reverse Transcription Kit, so the sequenced TCRB transcripts were expressed ones. As stored in TCRdb, this immuneACCESS dataset retains in-frame rearrangements with V and J assigned. A fraction of the clones does not appear; measured against another copy, unresolved V genes explain less than half of the discrepancy, and the remainder lacks a known reason. A total of 300,000 to 400,000 clones appear in this sample, around 10% of them only once. Less than 0.65% of the sample belongs to the ten largest clones. Material: central memory CD4+ T cells from blood. These receptors all come from a man aged 25-45 years with type 1 diabetes.

This clone showed up just a few times. The DNA for the CDR3 is TGTGCCACCAGCAGAGATGGGGGCCTCTTTGCGGGAGGGGCAGATGAGCAGTTCTTC. As protein: CATSRDGGLFAGGADEQFF. The chain uses TRBV15 and TRBJ2-1, with 9 nucleotides matching TRBD2. Germline V lookup: CDR1 LNHNV, CDR2 YYDKDF (reference sequence). The CDR3 is made up of 19 amino acids. Trimming cost V 0 bases and J 8 bases; bases outside gene matches: 17.

This clone was detected many times. This chain uses TRBV7-3 with TRBJ2-3; perhaps D is TRBD1 or TRBD2 (5 bases each). V gave up 4 bases and J gave up 4 bases, with 18 bases separating them. The CDR3 runs to 16 residues. The V gene's germline CDR1 is SGHTA and CDR2 FQGTGA. The CDR3 DNA follows: TGTGCCAGCAGCTCACAACCCTCCCGGGGCGCAGATACGCAGTATTTT. It translates to CASSSQPSRGADTQYF.

This clone was observed a handful of times. The gene calls are TRBV7-9 and TRBJ2-7; D gene uncertain. Trimming pared 2 bases from V and 5 bases from J, leaving 4 bases between. Looked up from germline, CDR1 is SEHNR and CDR2 is FQNEAQ (reference sequence). CDR3 length equals 11 residues. The CDR3 DNA sequence: TGTGCCAGCAGCTTAAACAACGAGCAGTACTTC. This encodes CASSLNNEQYF.

CDR3 nucleotides: TGTGCCAGCAGTTACTCATCTTCTTTCGACTATGGCTACACCTTC. Protein: CASSYSSSFDYGYTF. The chain combines TRBV6-6 with TRBJ1-2; no firm D call. Germline V gene lookup returns CDR1 MNHNY and CDR2 SVGAGI (reference sequence). The CDR3 contains 15 residues. V was shortened by 0 bases and J by 3 bases, with 11 bases between the two germline ends.

V and J are TRBV7-3 and TRBJ2-1; D may match TRBD1 or TRBD2 (5 bases each). Per the germline V gene, CDR1 is SGHTA and CDR2 is FQGTGA. The germline V and J ends were trimmed by 2 bases and 15 bases, with 17 bases remaining between them. The CDR3 loop spans 13 amino acids. Here the CDR3 DNA reads TGTGCCAGCAGCTTAGGGACCCTTGAACGGCCGTTCTTC. Residues: CASSLGTLERPFF.

The chain combines TRBV7-9 with TRBJ1-1; no firm D call. With 3 bases removed from V and 0 bases from J, the gap between germline ends came to 11 bases. Germline V gene sequence: CDR1 SEHNR, CDR2 FQNEAQ (reference sequence). CDR3 length equals 15 residues. CDR3 amino acids: CASSFQAGLNTEAFF. For the CDR3, the DNA is TGTGCCAGCAGCTTTCAGGCAGGCCTGAACACTGAAGCTTTCTTT.

This clone was picked up a small number of times. The chain couples TRBV5-1 to TRBJ2-2; 8 bases are shared with TRBD1. The germline gives CDR1 SGHRS, CDR2 YFSETQ. Losses at the gene ends were 0 bases for V and 5 bases for J; bases not matched to a gene: 3. CDR3 length: 15 amino acids. CDR3 nucleotides: TGCGCCAGCAGCTTGGCCAGGGGGCAAACCGGGGAGCTGTTTTTT. Amino acid sequence: CASSLARGQTGELFF.

This clone was counted many times. This rearrangement joins TRBV10-3 to TRBJ2-5, with D perhaps matching TRBD2 (5 bases). Germline V CDR1 and CDR2: ENHRY, SYGVKD. The CDR3 is made up of 14 amino acids. Trimming took off 3 bases at V and 5 bases at J, with 13 bases between the two ends. CDR3: CAISDSQRTETQYF. CDR3 sequence (DNA): TGTGCCATCAGTGATAGTCAGCGGACGGAGACCCAGTACTTC.

J is TRBJ1-2 and V is TRBV7-2; D possibly corresponds to TRBD1 (6 bases). Trimming shortened V by 6 bases and J by 8 bases, and 16 bases separated the two germline ends. In germline, CDR1 is SGHTA, CDR2 FQGNSA. The CDR3 is 13 amino acids. CDR3 protein: CASRSTGSSGYTF. The DNA of the CDR3 is TGTGCCAGCAGATCTACAGGGTCTAGCGGCTACACCTTC.

This clone was observed many times. The rearrangement joins TRBV7-2 to TRBJ1-4, with 8 nucleotides matching TRBD1. This CDR3 has 15 amino acids. Germline values: CDR1 SGHTA, CDR2 FQGNSA. V shed 5 bases and J 7 bases; nucleotides not matched to a gene: 9. The CDR3: CASSAQQGGGEKLFF. CDR3 nucleotides: TGTGCCAGCAGCGCCCAACAGGGGGGAGGTGAAAAACTGTTTTTT. The complete variable domain, with remaining parts taken from reference TRBV7-2 and TRBJ1-4, reads GAGVSQSPSNKVTEKGKDVELRCDPISGHTALYWYRQSLGQGLEFLIYFQGNSAPDKSGLPSDRFSAERTGGSVSTLTIQRTQQEDSAVYLCASSAQQGGGEKLFFGSGTQLSVL.

This clone was counted ten times or more. The J gene is TRBJ2-1, the V gene TRBV7-8; D perhaps matches TRBD2 (5 bases). Trimming shortened V by 2 bases and J by 0 bases, and 8 bases separated the two germline ends. Germline values: CDR1 SGHVS, CDR2 FQNEAQ. The CDR3 extends over 15 amino acids. CDR3 bases: TGTGCCAGCAGCTTATGGGAGACCTCCTACAATGAGCAGTTCTTC. This sequence encodes CASSLWETSYNEQFF.

This clone was detected only a few times. This chain connects TRBV28 to TRBJ2-2, with 11 bases that match TRBD2. Germline lookup yields CDR1 MDHEN and CDR2 SYDVKM. The CDR3 consists of 18 residues. Losses at the gene ends were 4 bases for V and 5 bases for J; bases not matched to a gene: 12. The CDR3 loop reads CASSSLLAGVGGTGELFF. For the CDR3, the DNA is TGTGCCAGCAGTTCCTTACTAGCGGGAGTAGGAGGTACCGGGGAGCTGTTTTTT.

In its sample, this clone was seen a few times. The chain recombines TRBV7-9 with TRBJ2-7, with D unclear. Between the trimmed V and J ends, which lost 2 bases and 1 base, there was a span of 9 bases. CDR1 and CDR2 from the germline V gene are SEHNR and FQNEAQ (reference sequence). The CDR3 consists of 14 residues. The CDR3 DNA reads TGTGCCAGCAGCTTAAGCGTCCAGTCCTACGAGCAGTACTTC. Translated: CASSLSVQSYEQYF.

The chain links TRBV27 to TRBJ2-2; D uncertain. The length of the CDR3 is 12 residues. Deletions cut 3 bases from V and 6 bases from J, with 5 bases between. CDR1 and CDR2 (germline): MNHEY, SMNVEV (reference sequence). CDR3 residues: CASSFSSGELFF. The CDR3 DNA sequence: TGTGCCAGCAGTTTCTCATCCGGGGAGCTGTTTTTT.

For the CDR3, the DNA is TGTGCCAGCAGTTACTCGACAGCTAGCACAGATACGCAGTATTTT. Protein sequence: CASSYSTASTDTQYF. The chain couples TRBV6-6 to TRBJ2-3; possible D gene TRBD1, 5 bases. Trimming shortened V by 0 bases and J by 0 bases, and 7 bases separated the two germline ends. Per the germline V gene, CDR1 is MNHNY and CDR2 is SVGAGI (reference sequence). This CDR3 contains 15 residues.

This clone was counted a few times. This sequence joins TRBV2 and TRBJ2-1; D gene uncertain. This CDR3 contains 11 residues. V lost 4 bases and J 11 bases, leaving 9 bases between the germline ends. Germline assignment: CDR1 SNHLY and CDR2 FYNNEI. The CDR3 is CASSAESKQFF. The CDR3 region has the DNA TGTGCCAGCAGTGCAGAATCCAAGCAGTTCTTC.